This TCR beta chain was found in a study of T-cell memory formation after mild COVID-19. Study-wide findings and caveats: CD4+ clones that contracted lay mainly in CM and EM; CD8+ ones lay in EMRA.

V shed 3 bases, J shed 2 bases, and the junction held 3 bases outside the gene matches. This CDR3 is 14 amino acids long. Germline loops: CDR1 DFQATT, CDR2 SNEGSKA (reference sequence). cDNA libraries for TCR alpha and TCR beta, carrying sample barcodes and UMIs, came from 5'RACE with constant-segment primers. TCRdb used MiXCR to reprocess the 5' RACE reads, holding one entry per CDR3 protein. The repertoire includes some 310,000 distinct CDR3 sequences, about 20% of them detected once, and 21% sits in the top ten. This clonotype has just a few counts. The antigen is unknown. Sequences were obtained from PBMCs or a T cell subset sorted from them (not recorded which). This TCR derives from a man aged 18 to 30 who had mild COVID-19 (a few samples of this study predate the infection). Cell type and time point are not known. This rearrangement joins TRBV20-1 to TRBJ2-2, with TRBD2 matching over 7 bases. CDR3 in amino acids: CSASLAANTGELFF. The CDR3 DNA reads TGCAGTGCTAGTCTAGCGGCTAACACCGGGGAGCTGTTTTTT.